The 3 T cell receptor beta chains reported below all come from one sample, sequenced in a study of cytomegalovirus exposure and HLA in healthy donors. In the PCR, 60 Vbeta and 13 Jbeta primers were used. Repertoires were generated with immunoSEQ multiplex PCR, while TCRdb's copy carries only in-frame clones and drops some. Of over 100,000 clones listed, roughly 70% were seen once; the top ten hold 0.85% to 0.9%. Sequenced input: PBMCs. The source of these receptors is a woman between 25 and 40 years old in good health and CMV-seronegative.

The rearrangement links TRBV7-2 to TRBJ2-3; possibly TRBD2 for D (6 bases). Germline V lookup: CDR1 SGHTA, CDR2 FQGNSA. CDR3 length equals 17 residues. Trimming took off 2 bases at V and 1 base at J, with 16 bases between the two ends. The CDR3 DNA is TGTGCCAGCAGCTTACTGCCGGGGGTGGCCGGCACAGATACGCAGTATTTT. Translating gives CASSLLPGVAGTDTQYF.

This rearrangement joins TRBV9 to TRBJ2-1; TRBD2 matches 8 bases. The CDR3 has 15 amino acids. V was clipped by 1 base and J by 4 bases; unmatched bases: 4. CDR1 is SGDLS, CDR2 YYNGEE, per germline. The CDR3 spells CASSVIAGSYNEQFF. CDR3 bases: TGTGCCAGCAGCGTAATAGCGGGGAGTTACAATGAGCAGTTCTTC.

This clone occurred once. The chain joins TRBV28 to TRBJ1-1, with no clear D. V was cut by 1 base and J by 3 bases, with 6 bases left in between. Germline CDR1 and CDR2: MDHEN and SYDVKM. This CDR3 contains 13 residues. CDR3 nucleotides: TGTGCCAGCAGTTTATTTCGGGACACTGAAGCTTTCTTT. Translated: CASSLFRDTEAFF.